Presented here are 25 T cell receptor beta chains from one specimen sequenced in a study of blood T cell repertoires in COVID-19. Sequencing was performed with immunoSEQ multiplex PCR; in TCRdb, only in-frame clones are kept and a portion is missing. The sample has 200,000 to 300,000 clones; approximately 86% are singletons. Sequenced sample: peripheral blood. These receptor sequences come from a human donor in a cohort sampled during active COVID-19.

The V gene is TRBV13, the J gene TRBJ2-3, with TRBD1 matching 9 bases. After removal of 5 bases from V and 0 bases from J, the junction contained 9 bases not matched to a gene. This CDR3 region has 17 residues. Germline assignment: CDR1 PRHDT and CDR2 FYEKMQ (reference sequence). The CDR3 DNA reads TGTGCCAGCAGCCACCGTTCACAGGGGGCTAGCACAGATACGCAGTATTTT. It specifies CASSHRSQGASTDTQYF.

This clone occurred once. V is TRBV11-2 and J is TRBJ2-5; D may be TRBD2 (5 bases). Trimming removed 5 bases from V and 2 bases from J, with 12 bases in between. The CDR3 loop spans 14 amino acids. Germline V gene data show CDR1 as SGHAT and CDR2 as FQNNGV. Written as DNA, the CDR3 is TGTGCCAGCAGCACCCGGACTCATCAAGAGACCCAGTACTTC. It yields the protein CASSTRTHQETQYF.

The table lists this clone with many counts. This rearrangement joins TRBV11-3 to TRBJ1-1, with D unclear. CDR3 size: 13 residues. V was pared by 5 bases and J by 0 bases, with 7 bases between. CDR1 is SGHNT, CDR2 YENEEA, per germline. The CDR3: CASSLTMNTEAFF. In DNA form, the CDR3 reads TGTGCCAGCAGCCTTACTATGAACACTGAAGCTTTCTTT.

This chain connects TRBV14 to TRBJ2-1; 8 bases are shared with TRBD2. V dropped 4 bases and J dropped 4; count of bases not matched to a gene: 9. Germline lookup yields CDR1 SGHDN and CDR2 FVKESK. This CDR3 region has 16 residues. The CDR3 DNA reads TGTGCCAGCAGCCTCCTTGGAGCGGGAGAGTACAATGAGCAGTTCTTC. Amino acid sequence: CASSLLGAGEYNEQFF.

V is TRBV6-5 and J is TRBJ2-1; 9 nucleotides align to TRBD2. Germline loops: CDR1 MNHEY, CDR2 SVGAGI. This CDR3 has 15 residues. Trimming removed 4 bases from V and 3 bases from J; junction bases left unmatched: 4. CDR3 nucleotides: TGTGCCAGCAGTTTTCTAGCGGGAATCTACAATGAGCAGTTCTTC. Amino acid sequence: CASSFLAGIYNEQFF.

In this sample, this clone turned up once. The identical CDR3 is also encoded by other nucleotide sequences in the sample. The CDR3 is CASSEGQYEQYF. Written as DNA, the CDR3 is TGTGCCAGCAGTGAAGGGCAGTACGAGCAGTACTTC. This chain joins TRBV6-1 and TRBJ2-7; no clear D gene. The ends were cut back, 1 base at V and 4 bases at J, with 5 bases in the middle. The CDR3 is made up of 12 amino acids. Germline CDR1 is MNHNS and CDR2 is SASEGT.

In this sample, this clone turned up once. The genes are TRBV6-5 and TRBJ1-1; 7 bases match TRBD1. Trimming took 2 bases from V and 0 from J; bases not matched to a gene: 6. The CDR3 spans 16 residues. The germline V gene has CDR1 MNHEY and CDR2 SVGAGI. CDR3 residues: CASSYDRAGMNTEAFF. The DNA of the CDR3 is TGTGCCAGCAGTTACGACAGGGCTGGTATGAACACTGAAGCTTTCTTT.

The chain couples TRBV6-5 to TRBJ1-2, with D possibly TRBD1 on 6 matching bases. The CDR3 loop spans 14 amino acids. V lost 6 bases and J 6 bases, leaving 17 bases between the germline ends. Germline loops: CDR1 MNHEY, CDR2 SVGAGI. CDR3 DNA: TGTGCCAGCAGGCTGAGGGGGGGCAATGATGGCTACACCTTC. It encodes CASRLRGGNDGYTF.

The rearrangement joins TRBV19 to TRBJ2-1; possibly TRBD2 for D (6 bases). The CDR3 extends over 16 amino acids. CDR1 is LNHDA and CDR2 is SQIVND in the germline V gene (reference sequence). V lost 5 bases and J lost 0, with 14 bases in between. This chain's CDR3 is CASSSQRVSSYNEQFF. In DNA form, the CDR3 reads TGTGCCAGTAGTTCACAGCGGGTTAGCTCCTACAATGAGCAGTTCTTC.

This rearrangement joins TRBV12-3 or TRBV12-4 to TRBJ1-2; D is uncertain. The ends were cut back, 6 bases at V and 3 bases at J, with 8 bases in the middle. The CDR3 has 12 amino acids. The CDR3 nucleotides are TGTGCCAGCAGCCCCGGGGACTATGGCTACACCTTC. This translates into CASSPGDYGYTF.

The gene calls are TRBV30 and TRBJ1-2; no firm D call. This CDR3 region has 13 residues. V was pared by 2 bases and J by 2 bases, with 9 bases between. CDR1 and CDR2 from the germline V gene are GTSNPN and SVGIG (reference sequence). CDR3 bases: TGTGCCTGGAGTCCGGGATCGAACTATGGCTACACCTTC. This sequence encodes CAWSPGSNYGYTF.

DNA of the CDR3: TGTGCCAGTAGGTCTAGCGGGGTTACCGACACCGGGGAGCTGTTTTTT. It specifies CASRSSGVTDTGELFF. This rearrangement joins TRBV19 to TRBJ2-2, with 9 positions matching TRBD2. V shed 6 bases and J 3 bases; nucleotides not matched to a gene: 8. The CDR3 sequence is 16 residues long. Germline assignment: CDR1 LNHDA and CDR2 SQIVND (reference sequence).

CDR3 bases: TGTGCCAGTAGTACCCTCGACAGGGGGAACACTGAAGCTTTCTTT. Its translation: CASSTLDRGNTEAFF. The chain combines TRBV19 with TRBJ1-1, with 8 bases identical to TRBD1. The CDR3 runs 15 residues. Germline CDR1 is LNHDA and CDR2 is SQIVND (reference sequence). V was clipped by 4 bases and J by 1 base; unmatched bases: 5.

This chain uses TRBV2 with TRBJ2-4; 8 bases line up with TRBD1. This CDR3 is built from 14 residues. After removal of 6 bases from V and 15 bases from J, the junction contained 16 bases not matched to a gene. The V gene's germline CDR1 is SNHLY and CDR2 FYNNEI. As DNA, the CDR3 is TGTGCCAGCAGCCAAAGCGCGCTCGACAGGGGAGGGTACTTC. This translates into CASSQSALDRGGYF.

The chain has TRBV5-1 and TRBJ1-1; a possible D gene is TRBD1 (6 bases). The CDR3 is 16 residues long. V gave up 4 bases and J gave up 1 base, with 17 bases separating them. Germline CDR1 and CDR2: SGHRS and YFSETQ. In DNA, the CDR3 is TGCGCCAGCAGCCGGTCCAGGGGCGCGGGGAACACTGAAGCTTTCTTT. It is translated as CASSRSRGAGNTEAFF.

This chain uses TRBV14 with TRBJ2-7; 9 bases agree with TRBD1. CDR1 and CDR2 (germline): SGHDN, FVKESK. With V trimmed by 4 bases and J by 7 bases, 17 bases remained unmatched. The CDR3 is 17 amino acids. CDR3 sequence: CASSLRSPGTGMNEQYF. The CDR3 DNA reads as TGTGCCAGCAGCCTAAGGTCCCCTGGGACAGGGATGAATGAGCAGTACTTC.

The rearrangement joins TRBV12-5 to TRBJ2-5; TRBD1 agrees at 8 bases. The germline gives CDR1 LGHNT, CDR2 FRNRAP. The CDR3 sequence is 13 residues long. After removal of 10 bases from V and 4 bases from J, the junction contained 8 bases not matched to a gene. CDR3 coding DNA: TGTGCTACCTCAGGACAGGGAGGAGAGACCCAGTACTTC. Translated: CATSGQGGETQYF.

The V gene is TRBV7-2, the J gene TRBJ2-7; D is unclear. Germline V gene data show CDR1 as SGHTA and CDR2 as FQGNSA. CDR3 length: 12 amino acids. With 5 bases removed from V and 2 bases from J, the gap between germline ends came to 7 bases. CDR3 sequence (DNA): TGTGCCAGCAGCCCAAACACCTACGAGCAGTACTTC. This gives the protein CASSPNTYEQYF.

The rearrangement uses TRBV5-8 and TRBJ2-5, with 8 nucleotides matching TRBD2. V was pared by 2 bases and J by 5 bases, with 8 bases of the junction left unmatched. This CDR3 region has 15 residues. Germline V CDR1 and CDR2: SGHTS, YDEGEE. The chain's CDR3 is CASSFPTGGYETQYF. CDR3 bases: TGTGCCAGCAGCTTTCCGACGGGGGGGTATGAGACCCAGTACTTC.

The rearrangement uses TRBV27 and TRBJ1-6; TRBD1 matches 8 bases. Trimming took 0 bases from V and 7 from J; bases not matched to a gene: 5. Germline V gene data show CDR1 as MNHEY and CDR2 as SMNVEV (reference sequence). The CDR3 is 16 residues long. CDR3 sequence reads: CASSLSGRGPNSPLHF. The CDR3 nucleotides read TGTGCCAGCAGTTTATCGGGCAGGGGGCCAAATTCACCCCTCCACTTT.

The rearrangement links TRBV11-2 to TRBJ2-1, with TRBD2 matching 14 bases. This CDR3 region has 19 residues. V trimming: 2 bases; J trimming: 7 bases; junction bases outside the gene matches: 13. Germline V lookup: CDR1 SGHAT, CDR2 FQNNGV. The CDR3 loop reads CASSLSLRLAGGSGNEQFF. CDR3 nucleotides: TGTGCCAGCAGCTTATCTTTACGACTAGCGGGAGGGTCGGGTAATGAGCAGTTCTTC.

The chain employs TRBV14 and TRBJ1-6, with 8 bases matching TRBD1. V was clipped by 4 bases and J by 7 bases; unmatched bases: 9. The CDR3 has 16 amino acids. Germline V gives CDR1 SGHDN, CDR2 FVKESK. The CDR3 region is CASSLRQGYRNSPLHF. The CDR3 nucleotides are TGTGCCAGCAGCCTCCGACAGGGGTATCGGAATTCACCCCTCCACTTT. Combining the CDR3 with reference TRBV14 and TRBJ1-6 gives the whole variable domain EAGVTQFPSHSVIEKGQTVTLRCDPISGHDNLYWYRRVMGKEIKFLLHFVKESKQDESGMPNNRFLAERTGGTYSTLKVQPAELEDSGVYFCASSLRQGYRNSPLHFGNGTRLTVT.

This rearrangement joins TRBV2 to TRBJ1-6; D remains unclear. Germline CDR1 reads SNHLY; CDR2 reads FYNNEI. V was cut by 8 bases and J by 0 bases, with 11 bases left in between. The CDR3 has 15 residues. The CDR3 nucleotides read TGTGCCAGCGGATCAGGTATCTCCTATAATTCACCCCTCCACTTT. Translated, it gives CASGSGISYNSPLHF. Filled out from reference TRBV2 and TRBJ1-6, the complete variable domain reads EPEVTQTPSHQVTQMGQEVILRCVPISNHLYFYWYRQILGQKVEFLVSFYNNEISEKSEIFDDQFSVERPDGSNFTLKIRSTKLEDSAMYFCASGSGISYNSPLHFGNGTRLTVT.

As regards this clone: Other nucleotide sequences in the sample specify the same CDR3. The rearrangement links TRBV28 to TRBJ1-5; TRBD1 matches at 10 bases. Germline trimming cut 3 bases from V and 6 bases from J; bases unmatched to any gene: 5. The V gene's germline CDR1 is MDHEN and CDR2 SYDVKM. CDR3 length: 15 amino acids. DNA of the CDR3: TGTGCCAGCAGTTTGGGACAGGGGTTTCGTCAGCCCCAGCATTTT. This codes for CASSLGQGFRQPQHF.

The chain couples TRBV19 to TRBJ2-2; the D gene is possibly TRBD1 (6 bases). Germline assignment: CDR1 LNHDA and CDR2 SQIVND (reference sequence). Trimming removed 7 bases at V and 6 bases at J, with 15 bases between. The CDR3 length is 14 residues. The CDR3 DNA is TGTGCCAGTACCCCAGGGGCGGACGCCGGGGAGCTGTTTTTT. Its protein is CASTPGADAGELFF.